A selection of T cell receptor beta chains follows, all from one sample in a study of T cells in Graves' hyperthyroidism and ophthalmopathy. TCRdb used MiXCR to reprocess the multiplex PCR reads, holding one entry per CDR3 protein. The table records a few hundred thousand distinct CDR3 sequences, 20% to 25% of them present only once. The sample consisted of blood. The source is a man between 18 and 29 years old with Graves' hyperthyroidism. CDR3s include the opening cysteine and the closing phenylalanine or tryptophan.

J gene: TRBJ1-5; V gene: TRBV19; CDR3 protein: CASSVRAGQPQHF
J gene: TRBJ1-2; V gene: TRBV14; CDR3 protein: CASSLVGAADGYTF
J gene: TRBJ1-2; V gene: TRBV28; CDR3 protein: CASTPLWGANYGHTF
J gene: TRBJ1-2; V gene: TRBV25-1; CDR3 protein: CASTRQGEGYGYTF
J gene: TRBJ2-2; V gene: TRBV6-5; CDR3 protein: CASSLDGELFF
J gene: TRBJ1-5; V gene: TRBV19; CDR3 protein: CASSILQPSNQPQHF
J gene: TRBJ2-7; V gene: TRBV6-2/TRBV6-3; CDR3 protein: CASRVAEKYEQYF
J gene: TRBJ1-1; V gene: TRBV30; CDR3 protein: CAWSGGGEAFF
J gene: TRBJ1-6; V gene: TRBV6-2/TRBV6-3; CDR3 protein: CASSYSQGALHF
J gene: TRBJ2-7; V gene: TRBV15; CDR3 protein: CATSREGQGANEQYF
J gene: TRBJ1-1; V gene: TRBV7-9; CDR3 protein: CASSSGLSEAFF
J gene: TRBJ1-5; V gene: TRBV19; CDR3 protein: CASSVQRDQPQHF
J gene: TRBJ1-2; V gene: TRBV2; CDR3 protein: CASNQGNYGYTF
J gene: TRBJ2-5; V gene: TRBV28; CDR3 protein: CASSLRDQETQYF
J gene: TRBJ2-5; V gene: TRBV20-1; CDR3 protein: CSAPRTRMQETQYF
J gene: TRBJ2-5; V gene: TRBV5-1; CDR3 protein: CASSLIGERGETQYF
J gene: TRBJ2-2; V gene: TRBV12-3/TRBV12-4; CDR3 protein: CASSHSPRQGGTGELFF
J gene: TRBJ2-5; V gene: TRBV29-1; CDR3 protein: CSVAPGETQYF
J gene: TRBJ1-1; V gene: TRBV7-9; CDR3 protein: CASSSHPDRNTEAFF
J gene: TRBJ1-2; V gene: TRBV10-3; CDR3 protein: CATSGQGLKASYGYTF
J gene: TRBJ1-1; V gene: TRBV30; CDR3 protein: CAWSVRYRTNTEAFF
J gene: TRBJ1-2; V gene: TRBV2; CDR3 protein: CASTMGQVNYGYTF
J gene: TRBJ1-3; V gene: TRBV9; CDR3 protein: CASSPGGTIYF
J gene: TRBJ1-2; V gene: TRBV2; CDR3 protein: CASSEQGQVGDSYGYTF
J gene: TRBJ1-6; V gene: TRBV27; CDR3 protein: CASSSSGSSNSPLHF
J gene: TRBJ2-5; V gene: TRBV6-6; CDR3 protein: CASSLWAGSRETQYF
J gene: TRBJ2-5; V gene: TRBV20-1; CDR3 protein: CSASSGGRIETQYF
J gene: TRBJ1-2; V gene: TRBV6-4; CDR3 protein: CASSPGTGGVDYGYTF
J gene: TRBJ2-7; V gene: TRBV27; CDR3 protein: CASSFGTSYEQYF
J gene: TRBJ2-5; V gene: TRBV6-1; CDR3 protein: CASSESGEGAETQYF
J gene: TRBJ2-2; V gene: TRBV28; CDR3 protein: CASSLTGTGELLF
J gene: TRBJ2-5; V gene: TRBV28; CDR3 protein: CASSLYGGRSGTQYF
J gene: TRBJ2-7; V gene: TRBV12-3/TRBV12-4; CDR3 protein: CASSLSPAGNEQYF
J gene: TRBJ2-7; V gene: TRBV30; CDR3 protein: CAWSRQWDEQYF
J gene: TRBJ1-2; V gene: TRBV4-2; CDR3 protein: CASSQDGELWDYGYTF
J gene: TRBJ1-1; V gene: TRBV30; CDR3 protein: CACISNTEAFF
J gene: TRBJ1-5; V gene: TRBV6-2/TRBV6-3; CDR3 protein: CASSFSSRGRYSNQPQHF
J gene: TRBJ2-6; V gene: TRBV12-3/TRBV12-4; CDR3 protein: CASSIGTYRSGANVLTF
J gene: TRBJ2-7; V gene: TRBV6-5; CDR3 protein: CASRLTAAYEQYF
J gene: TRBJ2-2; V gene: TRBV6-1; CDR3 protein: CASKRRVVNTGELFF
J gene: TRBJ1-5; V gene: TRBV6-2/TRBV6-3; CDR3 protein: CASSSRPGQPQHF
J gene: TRBJ1-1; V gene: TRBV30; CDR3 protein: CAWREDKNTEAFF
J gene: TRBJ2-7; V gene: TRBV30; CDR3 protein: CAWRPRDRGRYEQYF
J gene: TRBJ1-5; V gene: TRBV12-3/TRBV12-4; CDR3 protein: CASSQRYGQGATNQPQHF
J gene: TRBJ1-2; V gene: TRBV12-3/TRBV12-4; CDR3 protein: CASSLTLPPNYGYTF
J gene: TRBJ2-7; V gene: TRBV28; CDR3 protein: CASSTPGTGRNEQYF
J gene: TRBJ2-5; V gene: TRBV6-2/TRBV6-3; CDR3 protein: CASSYGIQDIQETQYF
J gene: TRBJ1-1; V gene: TRBV9; CDR3 protein: CASSLRGALGTEAFF
J gene: TRBJ2-7; V gene: TRBV3-1; CDR3 protein: CASSHFSGGGNHEQYF
J gene: TRBJ2-5; V gene: TRBV28; CDR3 protein: CASTSHTYETQYF
J gene: TRBJ1-2; V gene: TRBV12-5; CDR3 protein: CASGLDTAYGYTF
J gene: TRBJ1-2; V gene: TRBV12-3/TRBV12-4; CDR3 protein: CASSLSLQNGYTF
J gene: TRBJ1-3; V gene: TRBV5-1; CDR3 protein: CASSLVGTRVSGNTIYF
J gene: TRBJ1-1; V gene: TRBV11-2; CDR3 protein: CASSLIGLEAFF
J gene: TRBJ2-7; V gene: TRBV6-1; CDR3 protein: CASSEVTGGPYEQYF
J gene: TRBJ1-2; V gene: TRBV5-1; CDR3 protein: CASSRDRAYGYTF
J gene: TRBJ2-5; V gene: TRBV28; CDR3 protein: CASSFSGTGDQETQYF
J gene: TRBJ2-7; V gene: TRBV2; CDR3 protein: CASKIATSSYEQYF
J gene: TRBJ2-7; V gene: TRBV6-1; CDR3 protein: CASSEVRGGTYEQYF
J gene: TRBJ2-7; V gene: TRBV4-2; CDR3 protein: CASSLTGTGGSYEQYF